The 9 T cell receptor beta chains below were found in one sample sequenced in a study of blood T cell repertoires in COVID-19. Profiled with immunoSEQ multiplex PCR; TCRdb holds only in-frame clones, not every one. The repertoire holds 71,000 or so clones, with about 90% as singletons. The sequenced sample consisted of peripheral blood. Receptors were obtained from a man aged 45-65 years with active COVID-19.

The rearrangement uses TRBV30 and TRBJ2-5, with D possibly being TRBD1 (6 bases). The CDR3 is 14 amino acids. Germline values: CDR1 GTSNPN, CDR2 SVGIG (reference sequence). V lost 4 bases and J lost 5, with 17 bases in between. CDR3 bases: TGTGCCTGGACTCTAGGGCAGGGGCGTGAGACCCAGTACTTC. It yields the protein CAWTLGQGRETQYF.

The V call is TRBV28, the J call TRBJ2-7; TRBD2 might be the D (5 bases). Trimming shortened V by 7 bases and J by 2 bases, and 18 bases separated the two germline ends. The CDR3 is made up of 15 amino acids. Germline V lookup: CDR1 MDHEN, CDR2 SYDVKM. CDR3 in amino acids: CASTPLGGGAYEQYF. The CDR3 bases are TGTGCCAGCACCCCGTTAGGAGGTGGGGCCTACGAGCAGTACTTC.

This chain links TRBV25-1 with TRBJ1-3, with D maybe TRBD1 (5 bases). The ends were cut back, 0 bases at V and 7 bases at J, with 13 bases in the middle. Germline CDR1 MGHDK, CDR2 SYGVNS. The CDR3 runs to 15 residues. The CDR3 sequence is CASSEYGQGRNTIYF. CDR3 coding DNA: TGTGCCAGCAGTGAATACGGTCAGGGTAGGAACACCATATATTTT.

The chain couples TRBV6-5 to TRBJ1-1; 10 positions agree with TRBD1. The germline V gene encodes CDR1 MNHEY and CDR2 SVGAGI. The CDR3 is 16 amino acids. The ends lost 2 bases at V and 1 base at J; junction bases unmatched: 4. The DNA for the CDR3 is TGTGCCAGCAGTTACGCATGGACAGGGGGGAACACTGAAGCTTTCTTT. Protein: CASSYAWTGGNTEAFF.

The genes are TRBV9 and TRBJ2-1; 8 bases agree with TRBD1. Per the germline V gene, CDR1 is SGDLS and CDR2 is YYNGEE. The CDR3 runs to 13 residues. V was clipped by 4 bases and J by 9 bases; unmatched bases: 6. For the CDR3, the DNA is TGTGCCAGCAGCCCAGGGGGCCAGGTTGAGCAGTTCTTC. This gives the protein CASSPGGQVEQFF.

The V and J genes are TRBV7-2 and TRBJ1-5, with 10 bases that match TRBD1. Trimming removed 7 bases from V and 7 bases from J; junction bases left unmatched: 10. This CDR3 contains 15 residues. In germline, CDR1 is SGHTA, CDR2 FQGNSA. CDR3 in amino acids: CASTLWGDRGQPQHF. The CDR3 nucleotides read TGTGCCAGCACCCTGTGGGGGGACAGGGGCCAGCCCCAGCATTTT.

The gene calls are TRBV4-2 and TRBJ1-3; D gene unclear. V dropped 0 bases and J dropped 7 bases, with 13 bases sitting between them. Germline lookup yields CDR1 LGHNA and CDR2 YNFKEQ. This CDR3 region has 15 residues. The chain's CDR3 is CASSQDRGSRNTIYF. The CDR3, as DNA: TGTGCCAGCAGCCAAGATCGAGGCAGTCGGAACACCATATATTTT.

V and J are TRBV2 and TRBJ2-7, with a weak D call TRBD1 (6 bases). The germline V gene encodes CDR1 SNHLY and CDR2 FYNNEI. This CDR3 contains 14 residues. The V end lost 4 bases, the J end lost 6 bases, and 16 bases lay between the germline ends. CDR3 sequence: CASSGTEPPGEQYF. The CDR3 nucleotides read TGTGCCAGCAGTGGGACAGAGCCTCCGGGCGAGCAGTACTTC.

The chain uses TRBV7-2 and TRBJ1-3; D uncertain. Germline V gives CDR1 SGHTA, CDR2 FQGNSA. The length of the CDR3 is 16 residues. Trimming shortened V by 2 bases and J by 2 bases, and 13 bases separated the two germline ends. CDR3 DNA: TGTGCCAGCAGCTTAAATTACGTGGGCGCTGGAAACACCATATATTTT. Translated: CASSLNYVGAGNTIYF.